This entry features one TCR beta chain sequence. Its target is not known. The entry originates in a study of Ad26.COV2.S vaccination and SARS-CoV-2 variants. About the research overall: Doses of Ad26.COV2.S were injected into muscle once or twice, 56 days apart.

Treatment in this sample: roughly 18 received Ad26.COV2.S at low or high dose, single or two shots; roughly 5 received placebo; per-sample allocation not given. Collection of samples fell on day 63 after the first vaccine or placebo injection. What was given as vaccine was an Ad26 vector encoding Wuhan-strain SARS-CoV-2 spike. Trimming removed 5 bases at V and 0 bases at J, with 8 bases between. Germline V gene sequence: CDR1 LNHDA, CDR2 SQIVND (reference sequence). The CDR3 runs 13 residues. Clones were read by immunoSEQ multiplex PCR, and TCRdb kept only the in-frame ones, dropping some. The sample consists of about 440,000 clones, 90% of them appearing once. Study conclusions and caveats: Vaccine recipients had higher spike-specific TCR breadth than placebo recipients.

The TCR was taken from a person between 18 and 59 years old who received the Ad26.COV2.S COVID-19 vaccine or a placebo. The chain uses TRBV19 and TRBJ2-7; D is possibly TRBD1 (6 bases). Specimen: peripheral blood, collected in a trial of Ad26.COV2.S vaccine versus placebo. CDR3 bases: TGTGCCAGTAGTGGACAGTTCTCCTACGAGCAGTACTTC. Protein: CASSGQFSYEQYF.